A single sample is the source of the 21 T cell receptor beta chains below, sequenced in a study of blood T cell repertoires in COVID-19. TCRdb's table, derived via immunoSEQ multiplex PCR, lists solely in-frame clones and lacks some. The table records some 270,000 clones, over 75% of them present only once. Sequencing was done on a sample of PBMCs or T cells enriched from blood (not recorded which). The receptors were sampled from a woman between 50 and 59 years old with acute COVID-19.

This chain links TRBV18 with TRBJ1-3; a possible D gene is TRBD1 (6 bases). V gave up 3 bases and J gave up 0 bases, with 9 bases separating them. The CDR3 totals 15 residues. Germline V lookup: CDR1 KGHSH, CDR2 LQKENI. Here the CDR3 reads CASSPRQDSGNTIYF. Here the CDR3 DNA reads TGTGCCAGCTCACCTAGACAGGACTCTGGAAACACCATATATTTT.

This chain uses TRBV5-6 with TRBJ1-1; D ambiguous. V lost 2 bases and J lost 4, with 15 bases in between. The CDR3 is made up of 15 amino acids. CDR1 and CDR2 from the germline V gene are SGHDT and YYEEEE. CDR3 residues: CASSFYGPPVTEAFF. The CDR3 DNA reads TGTGCCAGCAGCTTCTACGGTCCCCCCGTCACTGAAGCTTTCTTT.

The rearrangement links TRBV12-5 to TRBJ2-3; D unclear. The V gene's germline CDR1 is LGHNT and CDR2 FRNRAP. Trimming removed 0 bases from V and 2 bases from J, with 9 bases in between. The CDR3 is made up of 15 amino acids. The CDR3 DNA reads as TGTGCTAGTGGTTTGGTACCGACAAACACAGATACGCAGTATTTT. As protein: CASGLVPTNTDTQYF.

This clone was recorded once. The gene calls are TRBV10-3 and TRBJ1-2; D unresolved. The CDR3 runs 14 residues. Trimming left V 4 bases short and J 0 bases short, with 9 bases between. CDR1 is ENHRY and CDR2 is SYGVKD in the germline V gene. The CDR3 reads CAISGAGSNYGYTF. The CDR3 coding sequence is TGTGCCATCAGTGGGGCAGGATCTAACTATGGCTACACCTTC.

The chain recombines TRBV5-1 with TRBJ1-2; no clear D gene. The CDR3 consists of 14 residues. V was cut by 0 bases and J by 2 bases, with 8 bases left in between. Per germline, CDR1 SGHRS and CDR2 YFSETQ. The CDR3 sequence: CASSLDAGNYGYTF. CDR3 in DNA: TGCGCCAGCAGCTTGGACGCGGGGAACTATGGCTACACCTTC.

The genes are TRBV13 and TRBJ2-2, with 9 bases that match TRBD1. The CDR3 loop spans 15 amino acids. Germline V lookup: CDR1 PRHDT, CDR2 FYEKMQ (reference sequence). After removal of 3 bases from V and 8 bases from J, the junction contained 7 bases not matched to a gene. The CDR3: CASSFGQGLEGELFF. The CDR3 DNA is TGTGCCAGCAGCTTCGGACAGGGGTTAGAGGGGGAGCTGTTTTTT.

The genes are TRBV3-1 (or the pseudogene TRBV3-2) and TRBJ2-3, with unresolved D. Germline CDR1 is LGHDT and CDR2 is YNNKEL (reference sequence). Trimming cost V 1 base and J 7 bases, with 6 bases left between them. The CDR3 covers 12 residues. CDR3 nucleotide sequence: TGTGCCAGCAGCCAAGTAAAATATACGCAGTATTTT. Amino acid sequence: CASSQVKYTQYF.

This chain connects TRBV11-2 to TRBJ2-1; D might be TRBD2 (5 bases). Trimming left V 5 bases short and J 5 bases short, with 22 bases between. Germline V gives CDR1 SGHAT, CDR2 FQNNGV. This CDR3 region has 17 residues. The CDR3 sequence is CASSPRGRAEEDNEQFF. In DNA, the CDR3 is TGTGCCAGCAGCCCCAGAGGGCGGGCCGAAGAAGACAATGAGCAGTTCTTC.

V and J are TRBV27 and TRBJ2-2; TRBD2 might be the D (5 bases). Germline CDR1 reads MNHEY; CDR2 reads SMNVEV (reference sequence). V lost 6 bases and J lost 3, with 17 bases in between. The CDR3 covers 16 residues. CDR3 DNA sequence: TGTGCCAGCAGGGAGTTGGGCCTAGCCTACACCGGGGAGCTGTTTTTT. Amino acid sequence: CASRELGLAYTGELFF.

The chain carries TRBV7-8 and TRBJ2-7, with D hard to call. V shed 4 bases and J shed 4 bases, with 11 bases lying between them. The CDR3 has 13 residues. The germline V gene has CDR1 SGHVS and CDR2 FQNEAQ. CDR3 amino acids: CASSSPPQYEQYF. The CDR3 region has the DNA TGTGCCAGCAGCTCCCCCCCCCAGTACGAGCAGTACTTC.

V is TRBV4-2 and J is TRBJ1-1, with D perhaps TRBD1 (5 bases). Germline V gene lookup returns CDR1 LGHNA and CDR2 YNFKEQ. The CDR3 consists of 14 residues. Trimming stripped 2 bases from V and 12 bases from J, with 19 bases between. CDR3 DNA sequence: TGTGCCAGCAGCCAAAAGTCCGAGACAGAGTGCACTTTCTTT. Encoded protein: CASSQKSETECTFF.

This clone was counted between two and nine times. The rearrangement uses TRBV15 and TRBJ2-7; 10 bases agree with TRBD1. With 3 bases clipped from V and 1 base from J, the junction kept 3 bases outside the gene matches. CDR3 length: 15 amino acids. Germline CDR1 LNHNV, CDR2 YYDKDF (reference sequence). CDR3: CATSSRDRGSYEQYF. CDR3 DNA: TGTGCCACCAGCAGCCGGGACAGGGGTTCCTACGAGCAGTACTTC.

This rearrangement joins TRBV9 to TRBJ1-3; tentative D call: TRBD1 (6 bases). The germline CDR1 and CDR2 sequences are SGDLS and YYNGEE. The ends were cut back, 6 bases at V and 2 bases at J, with 21 bases in the middle. The CDR3 runs to 17 residues. The CDR3 protein is CASTSGGAQTPGNTIYF. CDR3 bases: TGTGCCAGCACCTCTGGGGGGGCCCAAACCCCTGGAAACACCATATATTTT. Variable domain in full (rest from reference TRBV9 and TRBJ1-3): DSGVTQTPKHLITATGQRVTLRCSPRSGDLSVYWYQQSLDQGLQFLIQYYNGEERAKGNILERFSAQQFPDLHSELNLSSLELGDSALYFCASTSGGAQTPGNTIYFGEGSWLTVV.

The V and J genes are TRBV29-1 and TRBJ2-1, with 9 bases lining up with TRBD2. There are 14 residues in the CDR3. In germline, CDR1 is SQVTM, CDR2 ANQGSEA. With V trimmed by 2 bases and J by 4 bases, 3 bases remained unmatched. The CDR3 protein is CSVEFAGGYNEQFF. The DNA of the CDR3 is TGCAGCGTTGAATTTGCGGGGGGGTACAATGAGCAGTTCTTC.

The V gene is TRBV25-1, the J gene TRBJ2-5; tentatively, D is TRBD1 (6 bases). This CDR3 is built from 14 residues. Germline lookup yields CDR1 MGHDK and CDR2 SYGVNS. Trimming removed 5 bases at V and 1 base at J, with 11 bases between. CDR3 in amino acids: CASSMTGLQETQYF. CDR3 sequence (DNA): TGTGCCAGCAGTATGACAGGACTCCAAGAGACCCAGTACTTC.

The chain uses TRBV5-1 and TRBJ1-4; unclear D gene. Germline CDR1 reads SGHRS; CDR2 reads YFSETQ. The ends were cut back, 4 bases at V and 3 bases at J, with 13 bases in the middle. There are 15 residues in the CDR3. CDR3 amino acids: CASSLTPSSNEKLFF. The CDR3 bases are TGCGCCAGCAGCCTTACACCCTCATCTAATGAAAAACTGTTTTTT.

The chain employs TRBV7-9 and TRBJ2-7; D is perhaps TRBD1 (5 bases). CDR3 size: 16 residues. V lost 5 bases to trimming and J lost 3 bases, with 20 bases between them. Germline lookup yields CDR1 SEHNR and CDR2 FQNEAQ (reference sequence). The CDR3 DNA follows: TGTGCCAGCAGCCCTCCCCCAGGGTACAGCTACTACGAGCAGTACTTC. This codes for CASSPPPGYSYYEQYF.

V is TRBV13 and J is TRBJ2-3; 10 bases match TRBD2. The trim removed 6 bases at V and 1 base at J, leaving 4 bases unmatched. Germline values: CDR1 PRHDT, CDR2 FYEKMQ (reference sequence). The CDR3 is 15 amino acids. The CDR3 DNA reads TGTGCCAGCAGAAGCGGGGGGGTGCGCACAGATACGCAGTATTTT. Amino acids: CASRSGGVRTDTQYF.

CDR3 sequence: CASSPPPGGWTEAFF. The CDR3 DNA follows: TGTGCCAGCTCACCCCCACCAGGGGGTTGGACTGAAGCTTTCTTT. The V and J genes are TRBV18 and TRBJ1-1, with TRBD1 matching 7 bases. Germline CDR1 reads KGHSH; CDR2 reads LQKENI. The CDR3 has 15 residues. The trim removed 3 bases at V and 5 bases at J, leaving 9 bases unmatched.

V and J are TRBV3-1 (or the pseudogene TRBV3-2) and TRBJ1-5, with D maybe TRBD1 (6 bases). Germline CDR1 LGHDT, CDR2 YNNKEL (reference sequence). This CDR3 spans 15 amino acids. The V gene lost 1 base and the J gene lost 5 bases, with 12 bases spanning the gap. The CDR3 coding sequence is TGTGCCAGCAGCCAAGTAACAGGGAACGATCAGCCCCAGCATTTT. Translating it yields CASSQVTGNDQPQHF.

This chain connects TRBV29-1 to TRBJ1-4; the D gene is possibly TRBD1 (5 bases). V shed 4 bases and J shed 8 bases, with 11 bases lying between them. The CDR3 runs 12 residues. Germline V gives CDR1 SQVTM, CDR2 ANQGSEA. As DNA, the CDR3 is TGCAGCGTTGCGGGGGTTGGGGAAAAACTGTTTTTT. This encodes CSVAGVGEKLFF.